This TCR beta chain is drawn from a study of identical twins. TCRdb passed the 5' RACE reads through MiXCR, listing each CDR3 protein once. Among roughly 770,000 distinct CDR3 sequences listed, about 20% were seen once. This CDR3 region has 16 residues. Germline V gene data show CDR1 as SGDLS and CDR2 as YYNGEE. V was pared by 4 bases and J by 7 bases, with 16 bases of the junction left unmatched. In addition, the sample was reused for a study of T cells expressing NK-cell markers. That source adds: Dominant NKG2C+ clonotype frequencies of roughly 1.0-7.5% of CD8+ T cells were measured in six or seven donors. Where several donors were concerned, these clonotypes also led the CD3+CD56-NKG2C+ fraction.

Sample: PBMCs. This TCR derives from a woman between 18 and 29 years old in good health. The chain is built from TRBV9 and TRBJ1-2, with 7 bases lining up with TRBD1. The CDR3 reads CASSQSFQGEVGGYTF. DNA for the CDR3: TGTGCCAGCAGCCAATCCTTCCAGGGGGAAGTGGGTGGCTACACCTTC.